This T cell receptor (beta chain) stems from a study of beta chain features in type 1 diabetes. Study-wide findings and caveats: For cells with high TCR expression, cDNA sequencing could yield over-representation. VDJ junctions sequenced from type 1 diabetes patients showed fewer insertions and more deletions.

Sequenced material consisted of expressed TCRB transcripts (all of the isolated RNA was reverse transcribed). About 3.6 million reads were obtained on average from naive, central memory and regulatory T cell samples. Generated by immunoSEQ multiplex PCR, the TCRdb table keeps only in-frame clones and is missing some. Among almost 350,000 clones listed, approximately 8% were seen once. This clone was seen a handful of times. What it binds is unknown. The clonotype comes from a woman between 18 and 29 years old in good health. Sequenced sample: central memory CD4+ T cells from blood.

CDR3 nucleotide sequence: TGCGCCAGCAGCTTAACCAGCGGGCTGAAGCCCGGGGAGCTGTTTTTT. Its protein product is CASSLTSGLKPGELFF. The V call is TRBV5-1, the J call TRBJ2-2, with D tentatively TRBD2 (6 bases). CDR3 length: 16 amino acids. The V and J ends lost 2 bases and 6 bases respectively, with 17 bases between them. CDR1 is SGHRS and CDR2 is YFSETQ in the germline V gene.